These 4 T cell receptor beta chains were all obtained from the same sample, sequenced in a study of T cell responses to AZD1222 COVID-19 vaccine. Profiled with immunoSEQ multiplex PCR; TCRdb holds only in-frame clones, not every one. The sample records about 110,000 clones, approximately 90% being singletons. The material sequenced was peripheral blood, taken on day 0 of AZD1222 vaccination. Source of these receptors: an adult in good health.

This rearrangement joins TRBV4-1 to TRBJ1-1, with D unclear. Germline V gives CDR1 MGHRA, CDR2 YSYEKL. V was shortened by 0 bases and J by 5 bases, with 13 bases between the two germline ends. The CDR3 is made up of 15 amino acids. Here the CDR3 reads CASSQDRGRRTEAFF. CDR3 nucleotide sequence: TGCGCCAGCAGCCAAGATCGGGGAAGGAGGACTGAAGCTTTCTTT.

This clone was seen just once. The chain carries TRBV27 and TRBJ2-1, with no clear D. This CDR3 is built from 16 residues. The germline gives CDR1 MNHEY, CDR2 SMNVEV (reference sequence). V was shortened by 5 bases and J by 1 base, with 15 bases between the two germline ends. In DNA form, the CDR3 reads TGTGCCAGCAGTAAGATCACCGGCCGTTCCTACAATGAGCAGTTCTTC. Protein sequence: CASSKITGRSYNEQFF.

The chain combines TRBV7-8 with TRBJ1-2, with D maybe TRBD1 (5 bases). The CDR3 spans 15 residues. Germline V lookup: CDR1 SGHVS, CDR2 FQNEAQ. Deletions cut 3 bases from V and 3 bases from J, with 14 bases between. CDR3 residues: CASSLGQGEDYGYTF. CDR3 sequence (DNA): TGTGCCAGCAGCTTGGGTCAGGGAGAGGACTATGGCTACACCTTC.

The chain links TRBV7-2 to TRBJ2-3; no clear D gene. V was pared by 5 bases and J by 2 bases, with 14 bases between. Germline loops: CDR1 SGHTA, CDR2 FQGNSA. The CDR3 runs to 15 residues. CDR3 residues: CASSDLGFLTDTQYF. DNA for the CDR3: TGTGCCAGCAGCGACTTAGGGTTTCTCACAGATACGCAGTATTTT.